This T cell receptor (beta chain) appears in the sequencing data of a study of blood T cell repertoires in COVID-19. About the study: The origin of the acute and convalescent COVID-19 samples was the United States, Italy and Spain. PBMCs, B-cell-depleted T cells, or T cells provided the cDNA or gDNA that made up the material.

Seattle cases were enrolled at active infection and followed longitudinally. V lost 0 bases, J lost 9 bases, and 13 bases lay in between. The CDR3 sequence is 15 residues long. Germline V gene data show CDR1 as SGHRS and CDR2 as YFSETQ. Measured with immunoSEQ multiplex PCR; TCRdb has only the in-frame clones, and not every one. The table has 95,000 to 150,000 clones, nearly 90% seen once. The sequence derives from a woman aged 55-70 years with COVID-19, enrolled during active disease. The specimen was peripheral blood. The genes are TRBV5-1 and TRBJ1-6, with D possibly TRBD1 on 5 matching bases. The CDR3 DNA reads as TGCGCCAGCAGCTTGGGACAGACGATAGGTTCACCCCTCCACTTT. It encodes CASSLGQTIGSPLHF.